This T cell receptor beta chain was sequenced during a study of blood T cells in healthy people across ages. Points from the study as a whole: Higher diversity, along with more naive CD4+ cells, distinguished long-lived donors from aged donors. The lack of PBMC sorting stopped any conclusive naive versus antigen-experienced comparison.

The table lists this clonotype with a few counts. Its antigen is currently unknown. Through a sample-barcoded 5' primer and a J-beta primer mix, a second PCR was run for roughly 7 to 12 cycles. TCRdb ran MiXCR on the 5' RACE reads and lists one entry per CDR3 protein. This table has 600,000 or so distinct CDR3 sequences, 21% appearing once. The CDR3 sequence is 13 residues long. Germline CDR1 and CDR2: SEHNR and FQNEAQ (reference sequence). The chain employs TRBV7-9 and TRBJ2-5, with D hard to call. The DNA end lines up better with TRBJ2-1; the J call may be wrong. Sequencing was performed on blood. This TCR derives from a man aged 65 to 85 in good health. The CDR3 loop reads CASSLLTLNEQFF. The CDR3 DNA follows: TGTGCCAGCAGCTTACTCACTCTCAATGAGCAGTTCTTC.